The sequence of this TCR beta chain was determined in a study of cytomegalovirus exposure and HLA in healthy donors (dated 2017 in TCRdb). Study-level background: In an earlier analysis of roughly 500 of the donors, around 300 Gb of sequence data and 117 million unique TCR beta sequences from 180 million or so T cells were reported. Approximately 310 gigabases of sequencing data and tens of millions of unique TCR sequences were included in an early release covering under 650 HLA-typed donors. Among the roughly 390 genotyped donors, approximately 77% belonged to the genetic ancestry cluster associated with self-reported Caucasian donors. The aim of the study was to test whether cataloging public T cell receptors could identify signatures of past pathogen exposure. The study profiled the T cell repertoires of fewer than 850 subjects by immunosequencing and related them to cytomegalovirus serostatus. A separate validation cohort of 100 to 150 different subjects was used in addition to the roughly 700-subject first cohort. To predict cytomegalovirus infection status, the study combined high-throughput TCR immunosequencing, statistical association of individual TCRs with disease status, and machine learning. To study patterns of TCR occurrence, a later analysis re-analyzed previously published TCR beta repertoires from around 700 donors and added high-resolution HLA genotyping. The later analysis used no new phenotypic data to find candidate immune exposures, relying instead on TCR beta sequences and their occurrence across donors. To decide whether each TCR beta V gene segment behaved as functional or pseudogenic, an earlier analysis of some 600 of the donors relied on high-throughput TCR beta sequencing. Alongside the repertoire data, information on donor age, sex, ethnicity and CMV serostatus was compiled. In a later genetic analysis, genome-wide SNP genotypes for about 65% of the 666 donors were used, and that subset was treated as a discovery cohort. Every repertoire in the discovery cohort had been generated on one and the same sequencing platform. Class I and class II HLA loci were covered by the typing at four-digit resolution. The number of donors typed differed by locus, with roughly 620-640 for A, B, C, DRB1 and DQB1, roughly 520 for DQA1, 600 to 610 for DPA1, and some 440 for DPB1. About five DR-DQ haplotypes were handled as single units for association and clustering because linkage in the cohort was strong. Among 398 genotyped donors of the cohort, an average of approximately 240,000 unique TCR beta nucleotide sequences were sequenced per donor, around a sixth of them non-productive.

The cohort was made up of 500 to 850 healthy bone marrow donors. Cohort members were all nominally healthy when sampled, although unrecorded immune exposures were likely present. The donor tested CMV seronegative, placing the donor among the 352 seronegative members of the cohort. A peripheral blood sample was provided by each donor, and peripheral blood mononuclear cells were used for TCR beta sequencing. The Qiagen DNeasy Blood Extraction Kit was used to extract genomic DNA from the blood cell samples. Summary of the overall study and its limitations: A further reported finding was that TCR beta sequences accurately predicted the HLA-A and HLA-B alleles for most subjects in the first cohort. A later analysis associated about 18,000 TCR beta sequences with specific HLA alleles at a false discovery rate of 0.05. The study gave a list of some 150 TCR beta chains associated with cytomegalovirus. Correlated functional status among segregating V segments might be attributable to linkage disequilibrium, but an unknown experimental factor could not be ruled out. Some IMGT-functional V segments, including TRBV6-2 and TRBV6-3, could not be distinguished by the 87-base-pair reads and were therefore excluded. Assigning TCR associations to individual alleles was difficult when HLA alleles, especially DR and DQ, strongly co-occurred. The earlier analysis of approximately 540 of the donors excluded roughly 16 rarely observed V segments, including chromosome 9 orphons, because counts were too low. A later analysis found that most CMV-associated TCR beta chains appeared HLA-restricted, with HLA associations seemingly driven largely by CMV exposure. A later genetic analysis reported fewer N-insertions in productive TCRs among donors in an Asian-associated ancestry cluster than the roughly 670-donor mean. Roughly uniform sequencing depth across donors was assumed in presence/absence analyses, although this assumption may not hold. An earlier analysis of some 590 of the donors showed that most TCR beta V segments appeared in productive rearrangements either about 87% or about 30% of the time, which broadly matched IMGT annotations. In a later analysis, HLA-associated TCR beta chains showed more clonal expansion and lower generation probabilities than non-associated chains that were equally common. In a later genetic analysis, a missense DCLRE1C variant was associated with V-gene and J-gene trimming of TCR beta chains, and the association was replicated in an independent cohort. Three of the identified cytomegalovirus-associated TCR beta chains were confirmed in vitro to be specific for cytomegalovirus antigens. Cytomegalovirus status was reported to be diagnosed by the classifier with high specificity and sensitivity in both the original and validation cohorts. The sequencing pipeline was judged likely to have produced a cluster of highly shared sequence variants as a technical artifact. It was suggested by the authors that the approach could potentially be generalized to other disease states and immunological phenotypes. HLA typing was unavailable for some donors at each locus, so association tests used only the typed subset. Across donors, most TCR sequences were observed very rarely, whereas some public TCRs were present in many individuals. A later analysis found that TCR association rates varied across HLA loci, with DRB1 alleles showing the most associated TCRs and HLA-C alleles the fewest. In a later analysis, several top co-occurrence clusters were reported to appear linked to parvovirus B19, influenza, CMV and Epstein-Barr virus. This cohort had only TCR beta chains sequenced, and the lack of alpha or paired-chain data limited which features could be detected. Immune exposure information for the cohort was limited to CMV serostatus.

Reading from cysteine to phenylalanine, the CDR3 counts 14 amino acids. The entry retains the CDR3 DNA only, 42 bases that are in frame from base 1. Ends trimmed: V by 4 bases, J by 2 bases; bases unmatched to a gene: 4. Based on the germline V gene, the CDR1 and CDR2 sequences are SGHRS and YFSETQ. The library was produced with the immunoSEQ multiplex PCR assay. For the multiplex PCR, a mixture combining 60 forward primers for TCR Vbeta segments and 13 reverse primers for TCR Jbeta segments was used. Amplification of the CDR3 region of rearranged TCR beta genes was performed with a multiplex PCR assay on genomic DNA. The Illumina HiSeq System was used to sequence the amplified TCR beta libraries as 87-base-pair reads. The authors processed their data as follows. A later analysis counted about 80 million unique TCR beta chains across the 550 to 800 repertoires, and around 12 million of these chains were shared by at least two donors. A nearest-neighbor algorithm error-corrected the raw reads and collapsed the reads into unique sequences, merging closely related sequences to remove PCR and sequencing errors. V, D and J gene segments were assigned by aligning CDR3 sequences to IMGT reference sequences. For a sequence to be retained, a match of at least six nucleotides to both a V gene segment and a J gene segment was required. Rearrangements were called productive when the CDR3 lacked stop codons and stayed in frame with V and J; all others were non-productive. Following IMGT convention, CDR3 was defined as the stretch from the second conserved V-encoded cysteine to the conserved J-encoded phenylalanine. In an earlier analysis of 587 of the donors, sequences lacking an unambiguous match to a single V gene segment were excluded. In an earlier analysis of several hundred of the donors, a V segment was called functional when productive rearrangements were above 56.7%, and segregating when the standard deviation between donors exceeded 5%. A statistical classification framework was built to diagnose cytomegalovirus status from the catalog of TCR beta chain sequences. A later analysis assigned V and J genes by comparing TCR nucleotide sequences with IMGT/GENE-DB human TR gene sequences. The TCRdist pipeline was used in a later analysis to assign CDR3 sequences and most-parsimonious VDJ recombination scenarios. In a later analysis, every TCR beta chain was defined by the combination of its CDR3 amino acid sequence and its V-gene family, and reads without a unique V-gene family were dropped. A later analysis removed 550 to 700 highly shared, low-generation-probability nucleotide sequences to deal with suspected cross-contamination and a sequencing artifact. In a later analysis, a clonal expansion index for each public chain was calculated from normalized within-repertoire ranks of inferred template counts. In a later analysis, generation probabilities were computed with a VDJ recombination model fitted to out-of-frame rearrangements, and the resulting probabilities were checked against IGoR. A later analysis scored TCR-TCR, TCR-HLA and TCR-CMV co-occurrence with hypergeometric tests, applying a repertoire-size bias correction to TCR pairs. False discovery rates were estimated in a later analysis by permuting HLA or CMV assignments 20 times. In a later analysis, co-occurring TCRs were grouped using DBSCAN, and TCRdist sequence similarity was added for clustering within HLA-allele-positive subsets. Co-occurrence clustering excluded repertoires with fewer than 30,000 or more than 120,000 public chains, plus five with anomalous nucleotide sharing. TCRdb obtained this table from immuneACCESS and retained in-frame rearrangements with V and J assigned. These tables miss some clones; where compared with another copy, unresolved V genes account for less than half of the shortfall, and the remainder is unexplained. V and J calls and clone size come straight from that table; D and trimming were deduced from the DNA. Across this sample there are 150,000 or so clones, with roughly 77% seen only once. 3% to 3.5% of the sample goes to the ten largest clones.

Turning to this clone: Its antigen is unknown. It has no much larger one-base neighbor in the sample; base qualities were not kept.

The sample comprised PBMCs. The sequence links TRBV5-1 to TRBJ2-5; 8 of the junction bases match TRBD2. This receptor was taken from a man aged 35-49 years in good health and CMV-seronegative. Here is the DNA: TGCGCCAGCAGCACCATAGCGGGGCAAGAGACCCAGTACTTC. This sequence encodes CASSTIAGQETQYF.